This TCR beta chain was identified in a study of CD8+ T cells in alopecia areata (dated by TCRdb to the late 2010s). About the full investigation: The treated patients took part in an open-label pilot trial in which moderate-to-severe alopecia areata was treated with oral tofacitinib at 5 to 10 mg twice daily. Tofacitinib was given for 6 to 18 months, followed by 6 months of follow-up off drug to assess delayed response and recurrence. In treated patients, disease severity was measured using the SALT score, which gives the percentage of scalp surface area affected. To study T cell clonal expansion in alopecia areata, the researchers applied high-throughput TCRbeta sequencing to both the C3H/HeJ mouse model and human patients. In humans, TCRbeta sequencing was performed on scalp tissue and on sorted CD4+ and CD8+ peripheral blood T cells from healthy controls and from patients with patchy or totalis/universalis alopecia areata. Biopsies were taken from tofacitinib-treated patients at baseline and again at 4 and 24 weeks into treatment, and several of those patients also had a later scalp biopsy. Scalp clonality was compared across normal scalp (n=4), patchy alopecia areata scalp (n=8), and alopecia totalis/universalis scalp (n=8). The RNA source kit depended on sample type: the PAXgene miRNA kit for fixed scalp, the miRNeasy kit for PBMCs, and the RNeasy kit for mouse skin. immunoSEQ multiplex PCR using 35 Vbeta forward primers and 13 Jbeta reverse primers was used to amplify TCRbeta CDR3 regions.

On this clone itself: Its recognized antigen is unknown. No base-level quality is on record; no much larger clone is a single base apart.

The paper's findings and limits, for the study overall: Because the treated cohort was small and included a single nonresponder, larger studies are needed to assess links between baseline CD8+ expansion and response. Unlike mouse skin, where gammadelta T cells dominate, normal human skin contains resident alphabeta T cells that get sequenced too, which complicates analysis of the scalp TCR repertoire. Many expanded lesional clones persisted in scalp and blood during tofacitinib treatment, which may partly explain relapse after stopping treatment. Tofacitinib significantly decreased scalp clonality and the number of expanded CD8+ clones among the top 100 scalp clones. TCR sequences shared between patients were less clear than in mice, possibly partly because of HLA diversity in the patient population. Compared with normal scalp, lesional scalp, particularly in alopecia totalis/universalis, had higher clonality and more expanded CD8+ clones, which suggests antigenic drive.

Library construction relied on the immunoSEQ multiplex PCR assay. RNA was extracted from all samples and reverse transcribed into cDNA as template for TCR sequencing. SuperScript III was used for first-strand cDNA synthesis, primed with a 2:1 mix of oligo-dT and random hexamers. A synthetic immune receptor repertoire was used to measure amplification bias, and any remaining bias was corrected computationally. From the authors' description of their analysis: Raw reads were preprocessed to remove errors, and CDR3 was defined by IMGT conventions from the conserved cysteine to phenylalanine. Clonality was computed as 1 minus the Shannon entropy, with the entropy normalized by log2 of the number of productive unique TCRs. Whether each scalp clone was CD4 or CD8 was inferred by checking scalp TCRbeta sequences against the CD4 and CD8 repertoires from sorted blood. TCRdb took over this immuneACCESS table, retaining in-frame rearrangements with V and J assigned. Such tables are incomplete; in checked studies, under half of the missing clones stem from an unresolved V gene, and the remainder is unexplained. V, J and clone size are those of that table, while D and trimming were read from the DNA. The sample contains 95,000 to 150,000 clones, around 60% of them found a single time. More than 5% of the sample is held by the ten biggest clonotypes.

Reading the label with the study, this specimen's time point is: less than five weeks on oral tofacitinib. Taken with the paper, the label for treatment or condition translates to: oral pan-JAK inhibitor, 5-10 mg twice daily. Peripheral blood and lesional scalp punch biopsies were obtained from patients with alopecia areata. PBMCs were isolated by density centrifugation and stained for CD3, CD4 and CD8, after which CD4+ and CD8+ T cells were sorted on a FACSAria. CDR1 is given as SGDLS and CDR2 as YYNGEE, both from the germline V gene. From the cysteine through the phenylalanine, the CDR3 covers 14 amino acids. This entry keeps only the CDR3 DNA: 42 bases, framed from base 1. V was cut back by 4 bases and J by 8 bases, leaving a gap of 18 bases between them.

The source is a human donor with alopecia areata. The chain joins TRBV9 to TRBJ2-5; the D gene cannot be resolved reliably. Source: CD4+ T cells sorted from blood, taken at week 4, from a patient treated with tofacitinib. The sequence in DNA is TGTGCCAGCAGCCCCAGGACCACCAAGAGCACCCAGTACTTC. The translation is CASSPRTTKSTQYF.